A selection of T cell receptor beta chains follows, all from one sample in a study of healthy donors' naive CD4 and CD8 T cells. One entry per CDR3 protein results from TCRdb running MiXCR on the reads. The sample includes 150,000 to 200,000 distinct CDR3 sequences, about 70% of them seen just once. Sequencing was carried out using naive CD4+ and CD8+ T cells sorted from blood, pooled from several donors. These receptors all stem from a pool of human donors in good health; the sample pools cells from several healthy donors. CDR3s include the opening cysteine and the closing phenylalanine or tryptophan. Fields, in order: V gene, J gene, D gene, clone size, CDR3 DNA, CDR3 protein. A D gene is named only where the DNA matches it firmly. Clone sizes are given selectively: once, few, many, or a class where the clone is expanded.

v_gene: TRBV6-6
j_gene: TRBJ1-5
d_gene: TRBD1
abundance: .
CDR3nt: TGTGCCGGCAGTTCTGGACAGGGCGGGAATCAGCCCCAGCATTTT
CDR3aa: CAGSSGQGGNQPQHF

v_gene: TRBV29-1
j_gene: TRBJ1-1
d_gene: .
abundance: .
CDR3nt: TGCAGCGTCAGCAGGGGCACTGAAGCTTTCTTT
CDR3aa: CSVSRGTEAFF

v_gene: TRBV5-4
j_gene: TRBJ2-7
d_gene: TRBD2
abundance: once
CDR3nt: TGTGCCAGCAGCCCGGCCGGGACTAGCCACGAGCAGTACTTC
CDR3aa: CASSPAGTSHEQYF

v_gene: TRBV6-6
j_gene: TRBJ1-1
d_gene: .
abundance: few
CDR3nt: TGTGCCAGCAGTCCCCGGGACTTTAACACTGAAGCTTTCTTT
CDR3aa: CASSPRDFNTEAFF

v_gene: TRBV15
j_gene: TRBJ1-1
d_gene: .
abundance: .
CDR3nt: TGTGCCACCGCACATGGCAACACTGAAGCTTTCTTT
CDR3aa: CATAHGNTEAFF

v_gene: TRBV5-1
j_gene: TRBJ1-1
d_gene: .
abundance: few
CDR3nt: TGCGCCAGCAGCTCCCAATATGGAGAAGCTTTCTTT
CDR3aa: CASSSQYGEAFF

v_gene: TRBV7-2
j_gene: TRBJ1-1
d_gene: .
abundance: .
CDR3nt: TGTGCCAGCAGCCCTAGGAGCACTGAAGCTTTCTTT
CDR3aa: CASSPRSTEAFF

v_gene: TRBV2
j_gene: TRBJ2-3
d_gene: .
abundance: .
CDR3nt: TGTGCCAGCAGGGAGGCGGCATCTAGCACAGATACGCAGTATTTT
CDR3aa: CASREAASSTDTQYF

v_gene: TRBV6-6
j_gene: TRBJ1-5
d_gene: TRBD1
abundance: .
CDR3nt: TGTGCCAGCAGTTACCGAACCGGGACTGGGACAGGGCCCCAGCATTTT
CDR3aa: CASSYRTGTGTGPQHF

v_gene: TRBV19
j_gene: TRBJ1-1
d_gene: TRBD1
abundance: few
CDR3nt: TGTGCCAGTAGTATAAAGGGGGCGAGCACTGAAGCTTTCTTT
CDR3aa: CASSIKGASTEAFF

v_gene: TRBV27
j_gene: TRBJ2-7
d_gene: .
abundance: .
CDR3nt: TGTGCCAGCGGACTTAGATCCTACGAGCAGTACTTC
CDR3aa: CASGLRSYEQYF

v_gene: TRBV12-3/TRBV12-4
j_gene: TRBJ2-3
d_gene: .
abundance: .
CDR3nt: TGTGCCAGCAGTTTCGGTACTAGCACAGATACGCAGTATTTT
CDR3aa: CASSFGTSTDTQYF

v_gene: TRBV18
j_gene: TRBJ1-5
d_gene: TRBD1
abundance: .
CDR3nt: TGTGCCAGCTCACCGGACAGGTTAGGTCAGCCCCAGCATTTT
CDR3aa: CASSPDRLGQPQHF

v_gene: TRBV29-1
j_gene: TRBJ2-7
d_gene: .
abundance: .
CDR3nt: TGCAGCGTTGAGGTGGTCCGCTACGAGCAGTACTTC
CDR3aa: CSVEVVRYEQYF

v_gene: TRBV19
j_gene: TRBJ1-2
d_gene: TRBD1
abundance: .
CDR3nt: TGTGCCAGTAGCACAGGGGTCGGCTATGGCTACACCTTC
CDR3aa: CASSTGVGYGYTF

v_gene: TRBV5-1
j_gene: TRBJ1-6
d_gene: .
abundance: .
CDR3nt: TGCGCCAGCAGCTTGGATCAGGGTCGATCACCCCTCCACTTT
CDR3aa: CASSLDQGRSPLHF

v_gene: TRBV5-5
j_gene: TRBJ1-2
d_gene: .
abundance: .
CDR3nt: TGTGCCAGCAGCTTGGATCGGGGACCCTATGGTTACACCTTC
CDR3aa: CASSLDRGPYGYTF

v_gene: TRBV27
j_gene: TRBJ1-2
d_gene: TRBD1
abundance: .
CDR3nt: TGTGCCAGCAGTTCCGGGACAGGACATATTAGGGACTATGGCTACACCTTC
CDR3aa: CASSSGTGHIRDYGYTF

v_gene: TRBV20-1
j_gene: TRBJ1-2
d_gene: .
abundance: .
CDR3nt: TGCAGTGCTAGAGATAGGTTCCCCTATGGCTACACCTTC
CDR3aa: CSARDRFPYGYTF

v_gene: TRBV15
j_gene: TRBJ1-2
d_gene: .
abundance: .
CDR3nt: TGTGCCACCAGCAGAGTGGACGTATCAGGGGGCTACACCTTC
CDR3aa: CATSRVDVSGGYTF

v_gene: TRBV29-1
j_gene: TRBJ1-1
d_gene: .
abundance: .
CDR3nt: TGCAGCGTTGTTGGACATAGGATGAACACTGAAGCTTTCTTT
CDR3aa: CSVVGHRMNTEAFF

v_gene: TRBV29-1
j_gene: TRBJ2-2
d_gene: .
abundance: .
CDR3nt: TGCAGCGTAAAAGGGGGTTCCGGGGAGCTGTTTTTT
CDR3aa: CSVKGGSGELFF